The next 29 T cell receptor beta chains were all read from a single sample in a study of blood T cell repertoires in COVID-19. Profiling relied on immunoSEQ multiplex PCR, and the TCRdb table lists in-frame clones only, not all of them. The table includes nearly 250,000 clones, about 82% detected once. Sequencing was done on a sample of peripheral blood. All receptors derive from a woman at least 80 years old with COVID-19, enrolled during active disease.

The chain uses TRBV29-1 and TRBJ1-2; a weak D match, TRBD1 (5 bases). From germline, CDR1 is SQVTM and CDR2 ANQGSEA. The CDR3 loop spans 11 amino acids. CDR3 bases: TGCGGCTTGGGGGGTCTCTATGGCTACACCTTC. Its protein is CGLGGLYGYTF.

A single count supports this clone. The chain links TRBV20-1 to TRBJ2-7; D might be TRBD2 (6 bases). V was shortened by 3 bases and J by 7 bases, with 16 bases between the two germline ends. The CDR3 is 13 amino acids. From germline, CDR1 is DFQATT and CDR2 SNEGSKA (reference sequence). The CDR3 DNA follows: TGCAGTGCTAGTACCGGAGGTCGGGAGGAGCAGTACTTC. Protein: CSASTGGREEQYF.

V gene TRBV5-1 combines with J gene TRBJ1-1; D is possibly TRBD1 (6 bases). Germline V gene lookup returns CDR1 SGHRS and CDR2 YFSETQ. This CDR3 has 16 residues. With 4 bases removed from V and 1 base from J, the gap between germline ends came to 17 bases. The CDR3, as DNA: TGCGCCAGCAGCGTAGGGACATCCTACGGGAACACTGAAGCTTTCTTT. Amino acid sequence: CASSVGTSYGNTEAFF.

The chain couples TRBV5-6 to TRBJ1-1; a weak D match, TRBD1 (5 bases). CDR1 is SGHDT, CDR2 YYEEEE, per germline. The CDR3 loop spans 16 amino acids. V lost 1 base and J 2 bases, leaving 15 bases between the germline ends. This CDR3 reads CASSLSLKGYNTEAFF. The CDR3 coding sequence is TGTGCCAGCAGCTTGTCGTTAAAGGGGTACAACACTGAAGCTTTCTTT.

The chain joins TRBV20-1 to TRBJ1-1; D is perhaps TRBD1 (6 bases). Germline V gene data show CDR1 as DFQATT and CDR2 as SNEGSKA (reference sequence). V lost 6 bases and J lost 4, with 9 bases in between. The CDR3 is 11 residues long. The CDR3 here is CSANRVTEAFF. In DNA form, the CDR3 reads TGCAGTGCCAACAGGGTCACTGAAGCTTTCTTT.

The chain joins TRBV6-5 to TRBJ1-5; TRBD1 is a possible D gene (6 bases). The CDR3 consists of 14 residues. Between the trimmed V and J ends, which lost 6 bases and 0 bases, there was a span of 9 bases. Germline loops: CDR1 MNHEY, CDR2 SVGAGI. The CDR3 DNA follows: TGTGCCAGCAGCAGGGGTTATAGCAATCAGCCCCAGCATTTT. This encodes CASSRGYSNQPQHF.

This chain uses TRBV7-9 with TRBJ2-1; 12 bases are shared with TRBD2. The CDR3 extends over 16 amino acids. V was clipped by 5 bases and J by 2 bases; unmatched bases: 4. The germline gives CDR1 SEHNR, CDR2 FQNEAQ (reference sequence). Here the CDR3 DNA reads TGTGCCAGCAGCCCGACTAGCGGGGGAGCCTACAATGAGCAGTTCTTC. It yields the protein CASSPTSGGAYNEQFF. The complete variable domain, with remaining parts taken from reference TRBV7-9 and TRBJ2-1, reads DTGVSQNPRHKITKRGQNVTFRCDPISEHNRLYWYRQTLGQGPEFLTYFQNEAQLEKSRLLSDRFSAERPKGSFSTLEIQRTEQGDSAMYLCASSPTSGGAYNEQFFGPGTRLTVL.

The chain has TRBV28 and TRBJ1-1; TRBD1 is a possible D gene (6 bases). This CDR3 spans 12 amino acids. Germline loops: CDR1 MDHEN, CDR2 SYDVKM. V gave up 4 bases and J gave up 11 bases, with 14 bases separating them. The CDR3 DNA reads TGTGCCAGCAGTTCTAATTGGGGGCTCGCTTTCTTT. Its translation: CASSSNWGLAFF.

The V gene is TRBV19, the J gene TRBJ1-6, with unresolved D. The CDR3 is made up of 16 amino acids. Trimming shortened V by 3 bases and J by 7 bases, and 16 bases separated the two germline ends. Germline V gene lookup returns CDR1 LNHDA and CDR2 SQIVND (reference sequence). Here the CDR3 reads CASSISGRMGNSPLHF. Written as DNA, the CDR3 is TGTGCCAGTAGTATCTCGGGGAGAATGGGCAATTCACCCCTCCACTTT.

The chain is built from TRBV7-2 and TRBJ2-6, with D uncertain. In germline, CDR1 is SGHTA, CDR2 FQGNSA. This CDR3 region has 18 residues. Deletions cut 0 bases from V and 1 base from J, with 13 bases between. CDR3 coding DNA: TGTGCCAGCAGCTTAGCGAGTACCGTACTATCTGGGGCCAACGTCCTGACTTTC. It yields the protein CASSLASTVLSGANVLTF.

The V gene is TRBV24-1, the J gene TRBJ2-3; D is ambiguous. Per germline, CDR1 KGHDR and CDR2 SFDVKD. The CDR3 extends over 15 amino acids. Trimming left V 0 bases short and J 4 bases short, with 10 bases between. The CDR3 region is CATSDLEAKSDTQYF. The CDR3 DNA reads TGTGCCACCAGTGATTTGGAGGCTAAATCAGATACGCAGTATTTT.

This clone came up once. This rearrangement joins TRBV5-1 to TRBJ2-5, with TRBD2 matching 11 bases. The CDR3 has 16 amino acids. The V gene end was trimmed by 3 bases and the J gene end by 2 bases; junction bases not matched to a gene: 6. From germline, CDR1 is SGHRS and CDR2 YFSETQ. In nucleotides, the CDR3 is TGCGCCAGCAGCTGGCGGGGACTAGCGGCACAAGAGACCCAGTACTTC. Translation gives CASSWRGLAAQETQYF.

The J gene is TRBJ2-7, the V gene TRBV9; D unclear. The V and J ends lost 4 bases and 1 base respectively, with 18 bases between them. CDR1 and CDR2 from the germline V gene are SGDLS and YYNGEE. The CDR3 has 16 residues. The CDR3 sequence: CASSPDPRPSSYEQYF. The CDR3 coding sequence is TGTGCCAGCAGCCCTGACCCTAGGCCATCATCCTACGAGCAGTACTTC.

V and J are TRBV23-1 and TRBJ2-1; 8 nucleotides align to TRBD1. TRBV23-1 is assigned to the ORF class and has an uncertain function. V lost 3 bases and J lost 9; bases outside the gene matches: 10. The CDR3 runs to 15 residues. CDR3 nucleotide sequence: TGCGCCAGCAGTCATACAGGGGGTATTGATGTTGAGCAGTTCTTC. Translating gives CASSHTGGIDVEQFF.

This sequence joins TRBV6-6 and TRBJ2-3; 10 nucleotides agree with TRBD1. CDR1 is MNHNY and CDR2 is SVGAGI in the germline V gene (reference sequence). V was pared by 8 bases and J by 4 bases, with 9 bases of the junction left unmatched. This CDR3 is 15 amino acids long. The CDR3 bases are TGTGCCAGCGCCTATACCGGGACAGGGGCAGATACGCAGTATTTT. Its translation: CASAYTGTGADTQYF.

The gene calls are TRBV6-1 and TRBJ1-1, with 7 bases fitting TRBD1. The CDR3 runs to 18 residues. CDR1 and CDR2 from the germline V gene are MNHNS and SASEGT. The V gene end was trimmed by 4 bases and the J gene end by 0 bases; junction bases not matched to a gene: 14. CDR3 region: CASSVGRQGVRMNTEAFF. The CDR3 DNA is TGTGCCAGCAGTGTAGGTCGACAGGGTGTACGCATGAACACTGAAGCTTTCTTT.

This chain joins TRBV28 and TRBJ2-1; TRBD2 is a possible D gene (6 bases). V dropped 3 bases and J dropped 0 bases, with 12 bases sitting between them. The V gene's germline CDR1 is MDHEN and CDR2 SYDVKM. This CDR3 has 16 residues. The CDR3 is CASSFMGGVSYNEQFF. CDR3 bases: TGTGCCAGCAGTTTTATGGGCGGGGTCTCCTACAATGAGCAGTTCTTC. The full variable domain, rest sourced from reference TRBV28 and TRBJ2-1, is DVKVTQSSRYLVKRTGEKVFLECVQDMDHENMFWYRQDPGLGLRLIYFSYDVKMKEKGDIPEGYSVSREKKERFSLILESASTNQTSMYLCASSFMGGVSYNEQFFGPGTRLTVL.

This clone was picked up one time. This chain joins TRBV24-1 and TRBJ2-1, with 7 positions matching TRBD2. V shed 9 bases, J shed 3 bases, and the junction held 4 bases outside the gene matches. The germline CDR1 and CDR2 sequences are KGHDR and SFDVKD. The CDR3 length is 13 residues. CDR3 region: CATEGGGYNEQFF. The CDR3, as DNA: TGTGCCACCGAGGGCGGGGGCTACAATGAGCAGTTCTTC.

The chain carries TRBV5-6 and TRBJ1-5; D is ambiguous. Trimming took 0 bases from V and 0 from J, leaving 7 bases between them. The CDR3 sequence is 15 residues long. Looked up from germline, CDR1 is SGHDT and CDR2 is YYEEEE. The CDR3 protein is CASSLGGYSNQPQHF. The CDR3 coding sequence is TGTGCCAGCAGCTTGGGAGGGTATAGCAATCAGCCCCAGCATTTT.

This clone was seen once. The V gene is TRBV6-6, the J gene TRBJ2-7; 10 bases match TRBD1. The CDR3 extends over 16 amino acids. The V segment lost 6 bases and the J segment 1 base; nucleotides outside the gene matches: 9. Germline loops: CDR1 MNHNY, CDR2 SVGAGI (reference sequence). The CDR3 coding sequence is TGTGCCAGCAGCAAGACCCCGGGACAGGGGTCCTACGAGCAGTACTTC. Translation: CASSKTPGQGSYEQYF.

The chain uses TRBV30 and TRBJ1-6, with D tentatively TRBD1 (5 bases). CDR3 length equals 18 residues. The ends were cut back, 3 bases at V and 5 bases at J, with 23 bases in the middle. The germline V gene encodes CDR1 GTSNPN and CDR2 SVGIG (reference sequence). The CDR3: CAWRNAIDSFDDNSPLHF. CDR3 in DNA: TGTGCCTGGAGGAATGCGATCGACAGTTTTGACGATAATTCACCCCTCCACTTT.

The rearrangement joins TRBV6-4 to TRBJ1-3, with 8 bases identical to TRBD1. CDR1 is MRHNA and CDR2 is SNTAGT in the germline V gene. J gave up 0 bases and V 5 bases, and 6 bases lay outside the gene matches. CDR3 size: 16 residues. CDR3 sequence reads: CASSKHRGSSGNTIYF. As DNA, the CDR3 is TGTGCCAGCAGTAAACACAGGGGGTCCTCTGGAAACACCATATATTTT.

The chain uses TRBV25-1 and TRBJ2-7, with 8 bases fitting TRBD1. Germline CDR1 MGHDK, CDR2 SYGVNS. Losses at the gene ends were 4 bases for V and 6 bases for J; bases not matched to a gene: 14. This CDR3 contains 16 residues. DNA of the CDR3: TGTGCCAGCAGTGCCTTCTTAGGGACAGGAGATGGCGAGCAGTACTTC. This codes for CASSAFLGTGDGEQYF.

In DNA form, the CDR3 reads TGTGCCAGCAGAGCCCCGGGGTCAGAAAATTCACCCCTCCACTTT. Translated, it gives CASRAPGSENSPLHF. The rearrangement uses TRBV7-2 and TRBJ1-6; D is ambiguous. The CDR3 spans 15 residues. Germline V CDR1 and CDR2: SGHTA, FQGNSA. Trimming cost V 6 bases and J 7 bases, with 16 bases left between them.

The gene calls are TRBV5-1 and TRBJ2-7; 11 bases agree with TRBD1. Per germline, CDR1 SGHRS and CDR2 YFSETQ. With 10 bases clipped from V and 3 bases from J, the junction kept 12 bases outside the gene matches. The CDR3 runs 15 residues. CDR3 protein: CARGAGGTGGYEQYF. DNA of the CDR3: TGCGCCCGCGGGGCCGGGGGGACAGGGGGCTACGAGCAGTACTTC.

The chain has TRBV3-1 (or the pseudogene TRBV3-2) and TRBJ1-4; no reliable D call. The CDR3 has 16 residues. The germline CDR1 and CDR2 sequences are LGHDT and YNNKEL (reference sequence). V was shortened by 4 bases and J by 0 bases, with 12 bases between the two germline ends. CDR3 nucleotides: TGTGCCAGCAGCCCCCCCAACAGTGCAACTAATGAAAAACTGTTTTTT. Translated: CASSPPNSATNEKLFF.

The chain carries TRBV15 and TRBJ2-1; D unclear. The CDR3 length is 14 residues. CDR1 is LNHNV and CDR2 is YYDKDF in the germline V gene (reference sequence). Trimming took off 4 bases at V and 0 bases at J, with 7 bases between the two ends. The CDR3, as DNA: TGTGCCACCAGCACCAAGAGCTCCTACAATGAGCAGTTCTTC. Protein sequence: CATSTKSSYNEQFF.

CDR3 DNA sequence: TGTGCCAGCAGCCTTAGCGGGGGGCGGGAGCAGTACTTC. As protein: CASSLSGGREQYF. V and J are TRBV3-1 (or the pseudogene TRBV3-2) and TRBJ2-7; 10 bases are shared with TRBD2. The V segment lost 4 bases and the J segment 7 bases; nucleotides outside the gene matches: 4. The germline gives CDR1 LGHDT, CDR2 YNNKEL (reference sequence). The CDR3 runs to 13 residues.

The chain couples TRBV29-1 to TRBJ1-1, with TRBD1 matching over 10 bases. The V gene end was trimmed by 6 bases and the J gene end by 1 base; junction bases not matched to a gene: 5. The germline gives CDR1 SQVTM, CDR2 ANQGSEA. The CDR3 consists of 14 residues. The CDR3, as DNA: TGCAGCGTACCGGGACAGGGGTCGAACACTGAAGCTTTCTTT. Protein: CSVPGQGSNTEAFF.